This TCR beta chain derives from a study of OX40 agonist ivuxolimab in advanced cancers. As for the study in general: Patients treated during dose escalation were battling hepatocellular carcinoma, melanoma, renal cell or head and neck cancer.

Germline loops: CDR1 LGHNA, CDR2 YSLEER. The ends were cut back, 4 bases at V and 5 bases at J, with 18 bases in the middle. The CDR3 has 16 residues. Findings and limits, study-wide: Blood T cells, both CD4+ and CD8+, expanded clonally by week 6 at 0.1 to 3.0 mg/kg.

Notes on this clone: Its antigen remains unidentified.

Drawing of blood for sampling happened at baseline, at cycle 4 day 1, and at cycle 7 day 1. Sequencing was performed with immunoSEQ multiplex PCR; in TCRdb, only in-frame clones are kept and a portion is missing. The sample consists of tens of thousands of clones, about 86% of them appearing once. This sequence was found in an adult with an advanced solid tumor such as melanoma, head and neck, liver or kidney cancer. The sample in question was CD4+ or CD8+ T cells sorted from blood, obtained in a trial of the OX40 agonist ivuxolimab. This chain uses TRBV4-3 with TRBJ2-1; a weak D match, TRBD1 (6 bases). The CDR3 nucleotides read TGCGCCAGCAGCCTTGCGGACAGACTAACTAACAATGAGCAGTTCTTC. It is translated as CASSLADRLTNNEQFF.